This T cell receptor (beta chain) was identified during a study of T cells after yellow fever vaccination. The study, taken as a whole, reports: Weaker overall, the secondary response nonetheless peaked faster (day 5 versus 15). Of the clonotypes, a small share occurred in both CD4 and CD8 compartments.

The germline V gene encodes CDR1 SGHDT and CDR2 YYEEEE. The CDR3 contains 15 residues. V lost 0 bases, J lost 1 base, and 7 bases lay in between. This clonotype was counted between two and nine times. Its antigen is not known. Each CDR3 protein gets one entry after TCRdb re-called the 5' RACE reads with MiXCR. The sample lists a few hundred thousand distinct CDR3 sequences, roughly 13% seen once, with 0.45% to 0.65% in the top ten. This TCR came from a man aged 25-45 years who received the YFV17D yellow fever vaccine. The sequences come from CD4+ T cells sorted from PBMCs, collected 45 days after the yellow fever booster vaccination. The chain carries TRBV5-6 and TRBJ2-2, with a weak D call TRBD1 (5 bases). The CDR3 loop is CASSLVDKNTGELFF. The CDR3 DNA reads TGTGCCAGCAGCTTGGTGGACAAGAACACCGGGGAGCTGTTTTTT. Full variable domain (rest looked up from reference TRBV5-6 and TRBJ2-2): DAGVTQSPTHLIKTRGQQVTLRCSPKSGHDTVSWYQQALGQGPQFIFQYYEEEERQRGNFPDRFSGHQFPNYSSELNVNALLLGDSALYLCASSLVDKNTGELFFGEGSRLTVL.